The present T cell receptor (beta chain) was sequenced within a study of blood T cell repertoires in COVID-19. Study-level background: The samples span acute and convalescent COVID-19 from the United States, Italy and Spain. From T cells, B-cell-depleted T cells, or PBMCs came the material, which was cDNA or gDNA.

The CDR3 extends over 14 amino acids. Trimming left V 3 bases short and J 4 bases short, with 14 bases between. Germline V CDR1 and CDR2: DFQATT, SNEGSKA (reference sequence). In the study's own analysis: Amplification from reference gene primers served as the basis for estimated nucleated cell counts. Method: immunoSEQ multiplex PCR; TCRdb's copy keeps in-frame clones and lacks some. V and J calls and clone size are as listed in that table; D and trimming were resolved from the DNA. This table has roughly 250,000 clones, over 80% appearing once. This rearrangement joins TRBV20-1 to TRBJ2-3, with D possibly TRBD1 on 6 matching bases. The sequence came from a woman in her fifties or sixties with active or convalescent COVID-19. The sample consisted of peripheral blood. The CDR3 loop is CSASVEGGADTQYF. DNA for the CDR3: TGCAGTGCTAGTGTAGAAGGGGGAGCAGATACGCAGTATTTT.